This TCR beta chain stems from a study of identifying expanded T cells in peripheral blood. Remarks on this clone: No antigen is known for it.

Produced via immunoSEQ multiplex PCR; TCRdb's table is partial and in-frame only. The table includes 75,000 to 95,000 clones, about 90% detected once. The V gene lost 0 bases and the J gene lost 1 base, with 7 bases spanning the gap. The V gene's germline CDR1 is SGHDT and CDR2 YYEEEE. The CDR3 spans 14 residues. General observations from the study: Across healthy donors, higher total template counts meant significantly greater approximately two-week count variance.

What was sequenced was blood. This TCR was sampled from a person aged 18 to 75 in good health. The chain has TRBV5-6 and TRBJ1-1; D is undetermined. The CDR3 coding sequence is TGTGCCAGCAGCTTGGGGGCGACGAACACTGAAGCTTTCTTT. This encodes CASSLGATNTEAFF.